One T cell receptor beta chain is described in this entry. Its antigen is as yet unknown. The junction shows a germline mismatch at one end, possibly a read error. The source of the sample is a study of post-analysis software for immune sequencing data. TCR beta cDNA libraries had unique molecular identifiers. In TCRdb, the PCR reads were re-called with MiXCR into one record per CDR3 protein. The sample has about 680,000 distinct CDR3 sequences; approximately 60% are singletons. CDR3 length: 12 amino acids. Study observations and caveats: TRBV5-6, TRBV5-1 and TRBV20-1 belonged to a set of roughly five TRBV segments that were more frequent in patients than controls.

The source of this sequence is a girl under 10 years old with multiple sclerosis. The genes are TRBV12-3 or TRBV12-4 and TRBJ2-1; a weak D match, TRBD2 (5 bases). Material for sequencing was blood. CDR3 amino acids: CANSFSGNERFF. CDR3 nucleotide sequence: TGTGCCAACAGTTTCTCGGGGAATGAGCGGTTCTTC.